The clone carrying this T cell receptor beta chain has more than one count but fewer than ten. Authors' analysis steps: Estimation of nucleated cell counts was performed using reference gene primer amplification. TCRdb keeps only in-frame clones here, not all; method: immunoSEQ multiplex PCR. That table furnishes V, J and clone size, whereas the DNA furnished D and trimming. The sample shows tens of thousands of clones, more than 85% of them seen only once. Germline V gene data show CDR1 as MGHDK and CDR2 as SYGVNS. Deletions cut 2 bases from V and 4 bases from J, with 15 bases between. The CDR3 is 16 amino acids. This entry comes from a study of blood T cell repertoires in COVID-19. Study in general: Researchers got acute and convalescent COVID-19 samples from the United States, Italy and Spain. T cells, B-cell-depleted T cells, or PBMCs provided the cDNA or gDNA that served as material.

Specimen: peripheral blood. The receptor was isolated from a woman aged 65 to 85 with active COVID-19. The V gene is TRBV25-1, the J gene TRBJ1-3; a weak D match, TRBD1 (6 bases). Written as DNA, the CDR3 is TGTGCCAGCAGTGAAGAAGGACAGTTTCGCGGAAACACCATATATTTT. This codes for CASSEEGQFRGNTIYF.